This T cell receptor beta chain stems from a study of blood T cell repertoires in COVID-19. Looking at the study overall: Samples of COVID-19 (acute and convalescent) were obtained from the United States, Italy and Spain. T cells, B-cell-depleted T cells, or PBMCs provided the cDNA or gDNA that served as material.

Authors' analysis steps: Reference gene primer amplification gave estimated nucleated cell counts. Here immunoSEQ multiplex PCR was the method, and the copy in TCRdb shows in-frame clones only, minus some. V and J calls and clone size are copied from that table; D and trimming were computed from the DNA. The sample lists a few hundred thousand clones; roughly 83% were seen once. The CDR3 consists of 15 residues. Trimming removed 0 bases from V and 2 bases from J; junction bases left unmatched: 3. Germline values: CDR1 SGHRS, CDR2 YFSETQ. This chain joins TRBV5-1 and TRBJ1-2, with 8 bases identical to TRBD1. Specimen: peripheral blood. This TCR was recovered from a man older than 75 with acute or convalescent COVID-19. CDR3 bases: TGCGCCAGCAGCTTGGGACAGGGGAGGAACTATGGCTACACCTTC. Translating it yields CASSLGQGRNYGYTF. The whole variable domain, remainder taken from reference TRBV5-1 and TRBJ1-2, is KAGVTQTPRYLIKTRGQQVTLSCSPISGHRSVSWYQQTPGQGLQFLFEYFSETQRNKGNFPGRFSGRQFSNSRSEMNVSTLELGDSALYLCASSLGQGRNYGYTFGSGTRLTVV.